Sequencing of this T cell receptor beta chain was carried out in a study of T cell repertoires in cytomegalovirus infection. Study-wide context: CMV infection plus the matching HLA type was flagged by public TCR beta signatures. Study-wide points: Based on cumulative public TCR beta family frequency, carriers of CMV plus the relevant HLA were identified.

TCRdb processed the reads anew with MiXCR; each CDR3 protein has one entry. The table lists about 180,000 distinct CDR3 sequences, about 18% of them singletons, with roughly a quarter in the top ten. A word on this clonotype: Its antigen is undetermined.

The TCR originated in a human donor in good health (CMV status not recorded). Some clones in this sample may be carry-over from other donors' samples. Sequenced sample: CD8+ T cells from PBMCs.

The CDR3: CASSLPRGLAPGHEQFF. The CDR3 DNA reads as TGTGCCAGCAGCTTACCCCGGGGACTAGCTCCCGGGCACGAGCAGTTCTTC. The J gene is TRBJ2-1, the V gene TRBV11-2, with TRBD2 identical over 9 bases. The V and J ends lost 2 bases and 10 bases, in that order; junction bases with no gene match: 15. The CDR3 is 17 amino acids. CDR1 and CDR2 (germline): SGHAT, FQNNGV.